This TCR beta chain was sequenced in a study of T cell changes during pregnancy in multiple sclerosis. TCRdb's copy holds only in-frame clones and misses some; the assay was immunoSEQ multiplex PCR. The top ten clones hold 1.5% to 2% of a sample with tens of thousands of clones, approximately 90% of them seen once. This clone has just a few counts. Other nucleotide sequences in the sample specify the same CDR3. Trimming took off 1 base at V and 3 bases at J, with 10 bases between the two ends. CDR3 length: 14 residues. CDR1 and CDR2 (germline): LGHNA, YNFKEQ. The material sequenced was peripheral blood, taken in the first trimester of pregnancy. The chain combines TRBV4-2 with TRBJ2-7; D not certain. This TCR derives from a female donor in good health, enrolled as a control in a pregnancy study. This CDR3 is CASSQGLQLYEQYF. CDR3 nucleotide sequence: TGTGCCAGCAGCCAAGGTTTACAGCTCTACGAGCAGTACTTC.